This section outlines one T cell receptor (beta chain) sequence together with its context. Library preparation (for TCRbeta) was performed with unique molecular identifiers. TCRdb reanalysed the PCR reads using MiXCR and keeps one entry per CDR3 protein. This repertoire shows approximately 400,000 distinct CDR3 sequences, approximately 10% found once; its top ten account for 5% to 6.5%. From germline, CDR1 is SGHVS and CDR2 FQNEAQ. Trimming stripped 2 bases from V and 2 bases from J, with 12 bases between. CDR3 size: 15 residues. The data were taken from a study of T-cell reconstitution after alpha-beta-depleted transplantation in children.

The TCR comes from a human donor who donated a stem cell graft to a child with acute myeloid leukemia. The sequences come from PBMCs from the stem cell graft donor, collected from the stem cell graft. J is TRBJ2-5 and V is TRBV7-8; D may be TRBD2 (6 bases). The CDR3 region is CASSLFGGLQETQYF. CDR3 DNA: TGTGCCAGCAGCTTATTTGGGGGGTTACAAGAGACCCAGTACTTC.